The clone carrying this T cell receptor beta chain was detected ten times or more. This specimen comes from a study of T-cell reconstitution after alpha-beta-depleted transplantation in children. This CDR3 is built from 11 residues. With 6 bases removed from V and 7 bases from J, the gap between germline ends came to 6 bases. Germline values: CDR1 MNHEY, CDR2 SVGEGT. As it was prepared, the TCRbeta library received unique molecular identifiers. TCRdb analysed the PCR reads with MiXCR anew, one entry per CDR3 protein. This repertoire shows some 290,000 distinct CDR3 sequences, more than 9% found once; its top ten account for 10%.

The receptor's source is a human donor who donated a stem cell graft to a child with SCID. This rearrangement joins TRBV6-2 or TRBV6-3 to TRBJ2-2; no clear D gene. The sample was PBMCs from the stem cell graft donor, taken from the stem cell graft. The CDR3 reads CASRRGGELFF. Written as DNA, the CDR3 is TGTGCCAGCAGGCGTGGCGGGGAGCTGTTTTTT.